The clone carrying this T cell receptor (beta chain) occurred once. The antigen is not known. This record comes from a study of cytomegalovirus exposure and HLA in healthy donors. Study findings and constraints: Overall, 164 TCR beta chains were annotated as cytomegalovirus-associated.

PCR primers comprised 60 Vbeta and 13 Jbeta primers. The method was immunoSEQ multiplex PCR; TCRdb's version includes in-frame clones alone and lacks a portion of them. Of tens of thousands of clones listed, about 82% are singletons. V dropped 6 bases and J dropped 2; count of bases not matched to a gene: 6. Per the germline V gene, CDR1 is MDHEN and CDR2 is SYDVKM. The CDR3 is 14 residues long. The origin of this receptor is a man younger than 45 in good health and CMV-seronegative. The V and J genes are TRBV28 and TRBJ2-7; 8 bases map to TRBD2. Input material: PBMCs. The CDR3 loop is CASRGTRGTYEQYF. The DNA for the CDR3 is TGTGCCAGCAGGGGGACTAGAGGAACCTACGAGCAGTACTTC.